The TCR beta chain under discussion was sequenced for a study of neurological immune-mediated disorders. This clonotype was seen ten or more times. Looked up from germline, CDR1 is MNHEY and CDR2 is SVGAGI. The ends were cut back, 6 bases at V and 4 bases at J, with 12 bases in the middle. The CDR3 length is 13 residues. Documented time point: longitudinal time-point 2. The authors made cDNA by 5'RACE with 10-nucleotide random UMIs. In TCRdb, the 5' RACE reads were re-called with MiXCR into one record per CDR3 protein. The repertoire holds some 60,000 distinct CDR3 sequences, with around 9.7% as singletons.

Sequenced: PBMCs. The V gene is TRBV6-5, the J gene TRBJ1-2; unclear D gene. This receptor was taken from a man younger than 40 in good health. The CDR3, as DNA: TGTGCCAGCAGCCCCCGCGCGGGCTATGGCTACACCTTC. Its protein is CASSPRAGYGYTF.